Listed below are T cell receptor beta chains from one sample, sequenced in a study of OX40 agonist ivuxolimab in advanced cancers. The method was immunoSEQ multiplex PCR; TCRdb's version includes in-frame clones alone and lacks a portion of them. The sample yields some 67,000 clones, approximately 89% seen once. The sample consisted of CD4+ or CD8+ T cells sorted from blood, taken in a trial of the OX40 agonist ivuxolimab. The receptors come from an adult with an advanced solid tumor such as melanoma, head and neck, liver or kidney cancer. CDR3s include the opening cysteine and the closing phenylalanine or tryptophan. The D gene is left open where the match is weak. Where a row states a size, it is once, few, many or the class of an expanded clone; other rows omit it.

v_gene,d_gene,j_gene,abundance,CDR3nt,CDR3aa
TRBV28,-,TRBJ2-3,-,TGTGCCAGCAGATGGACTAGCACAGATACGCAGTATTTT,CASRWTSTDTQYF
TRBV5-1,-,TRBJ1-6,-,TGTGCCAGCAGCCTGGAGTGGGGGGGATCGTCACCCCTCCACTTT,CASSLEWGGSSPLHF
TRBV4-2,-,TRBJ1-2,-,TGTGCCAGCAGCCAGTCGGGGCTCATCTACACCTTC,CASSQSGLIYTF
TRBV7-9,-,TRBJ2-7,few,TGTGCCAGCAGCTTAGTGTACGAGCAGTACTTC,CASSLVYEQYF
TRBV10-3,-,TRBJ2-2,-,TGTGCCATCAGTGAGCCCGGACTCTACACCGGGGAGCTGTTTTTT,CAISEPGLYTGELFF
TRBV30,-,TRBJ2-2,-,TGTGCCTGGAGTTCCGGACGCCTGAACACCGGGGAGCTGTTTTTT,CAWSSGRLNTGELFF
TRBV7-9,-,TRBJ2-7,-,TGTGCCAGCAGCCCTCCGGCGTACGAGCAGTACTTC,CASSPPAYEQYF
TRBV27,TRBD2,TRBJ2-7,-,TGTGCCAGCAGTCAGCGGGGGTCGCGCTTGGACTTC,CASSQRGSRLDF
TRBV27,-,TRBJ2-7,-,TGTGCCAGCAGTCCCAACAGGGACGCCTACGAGCAGTACTTC,CASSPNRDAYEQYF
TRBV6-5,TRBD1,TRBJ1-4,-,TGTGCCAGCAGTTGGGGACAGATTCACAATGAAAAACTGTTTTTT,CASSWGQIHNEKLFF
TRBV6-1,-,TRBJ1-6,-,TGTGCCAGCAGTGAAGTTAGGGGACAAAGTTATAATTCACCCCTCCACTTT,CASSEVRGQSYNSPLHF